Following are 21 T cell receptor beta chains from one sample sequenced in a study of OX40 agonist ivuxolimab in advanced cancers. Here immunoSEQ multiplex PCR was the method, and the copy in TCRdb shows in-frame clones only, minus some. The sample yields tens of thousands of clones, about 82% seen once. Sequenced here: CD4+ or CD8+ T cells sorted from blood, sampled in a trial of the OX40 agonist ivuxolimab. The source is an adult with an advanced solid tumor such as melanoma, head and neck, liver or kidney cancer.

The CDR3 spells CSVEERNEQYV. CDR3 DNA: TGCAGCGTTGAAGAACGAAACGAGCAGTACGTC. The chain employs TRBV29-1 and TRBJ2-7; D remains unclear. The germline CDR1 and CDR2 sequences are SQVTM and ANQGSEA. The CDR3 totals 11 residues. Trimming removed 0 bases at V and 5 bases at J, with 5 bases between.

The chain carries TRBV9 and TRBJ1-2; no clear D gene. This CDR3 contains 12 residues. V dropped 4 bases and J dropped 3 bases, with 7 bases sitting between them. Germline CDR1 reads SGDLS; CDR2 reads YYNGEE. CDR3 DNA sequence: TGTGCCAGCAGCCACCGGGACTATGGCTACACCTTC. Protein sequence: CASSHRDYGYTF.

The rearrangement joins TRBV4-1 to TRBJ1-1, with 8 bases aligning to TRBD1. The CDR3 covers 15 residues. The V gene end was trimmed by 2 bases and the J gene end by 5 bases; junction bases not matched to a gene: 7. The germline CDR1 and CDR2 sequences are MGHRA and YSYEKL. The DNA for the CDR3 is TGCGCCAGCAGCCAAACCACAGGGGGTCCTACTGAAGCTTTCTTT. This encodes CASSQTTGGPTEAFF.

The rearrangement links TRBV6-1 to TRBJ2-5; 8 positions match TRBD1. With 4 bases clipped from V and 2 bases from J, the junction kept 6 bases outside the gene matches. The CDR3 contains 15 residues. Germline CDR1 is MNHNS and CDR2 is SASEGT. The CDR3 loop is CASSAAQGVQETQYF. The CDR3 region has the DNA TGTGCCAGCAGTGCGGCACAGGGGGTGCAAGAGACCCAGTACTTC.

The J gene is TRBJ1-6, the V gene TRBV12-5; D is uncertain. The CDR3 is 13 amino acids. Germline CDR1 LGHNT, CDR2 FRNRAP. The V gene lost 0 bases and the J gene lost 10 bases, with 7 bases spanning the gap. CDR3 sequence reads: CASGLVLGSPLHF. The CDR3, as DNA: TGTGCTAGTGGTTTGGTACTCGGGTCACCCCTCCACTTT.

V and J are TRBV7-2 and TRBJ2-7; 8 bases align to TRBD2. CDR1 SGHTA and CDR2 FQGNSA come from the germline V gene. V gave up 1 base and J gave up 7 bases; unmatched junction bases: 15. The CDR3 loop spans 17 amino acids. CDR3 sequence: CASSLVPSGPNEGEQYF. Here the CDR3 DNA reads TGTGCCAGCAGCTTAGTGCCTAGCGGGCCTAATGAGGGTGAGCAGTACTTC.

This sequence joins TRBV2 and TRBJ1-4, with D possibly matching TRBD1 (5 bases). The CDR3 contains 13 residues. In germline, CDR1 is SNHLY, CDR2 FYNNEI. Trimming took 2 bases from V and 7 from J, leaving 8 bases between them. The CDR3 sequence is CASSETGFEKLFF. The CDR3, as DNA: TGTGCCAGCAGTGAAACAGGCTTTGAAAAACTGTTTTTT. Supplemented by reference TRBV2 and TRBJ1-4, the full variable domain reads EPEVTQTPSHQVTQMGQEVILRCVPISNHLYFYWYRQILGQKVEFLVSFYNNEISEKSEIFDDQFSVERPDGSNFTLKIRSTKLEDSAMYFCASSETGFEKLFFGSGTQLSVL.

The J gene is TRBJ1-2, the V gene TRBV2; D gene unclear. The CDR3 runs to 13 residues. The germline gives CDR1 SNHLY, CDR2 FYNNEI. The germline V and J ends were trimmed by 5 bases and 0 bases, with 7 bases remaining between them. The CDR3 DNA follows: TGTGCCAGCAGTTGGGCAGCTAACTATGGCTACACCTTC. Translated: CASSWAANYGYTF.

The CDR3 DNA is TGTGCCAGCAGTGGCGAGATACAGTTCAATCAGCCCCAGCATTTT. It specifies CASSGEIQFNQPQHF. The rearrangement uses TRBV2 and TRBJ1-5; D remains unclear. The CDR3 covers 15 residues. Germline V CDR1 and CDR2: SNHLY, FYNNEI. Trimming removed 4 bases at V and 3 bases at J, with 13 bases between.

This clone was recorded only once. V usage is TRBV7-9 and J usage is TRBJ2-1, with 9 bases fitting TRBD1. The trim removed 5 bases at V and 5 bases at J, leaving 7 bases unmatched. The germline V gene has CDR1 SEHNR and CDR2 FQNEAQ (reference sequence). CDR3 length: 15 amino acids. CDR3: CASSPTGGEDNEQFF. The CDR3 region has the DNA TGTGCCAGCAGCCCTACAGGGGGCGAGGACAATGAGCAGTTCTTC.

The chain joins TRBV7-9 to TRBJ2-2; TRBD2 matches at 13 bases. The CDR3 consists of 16 residues. Trimming removed 8 bases from V and 7 bases from J; junction bases left unmatched: 10. Germline CDR1 reads SEHNR; CDR2 reads FQNEAQ (reference sequence). The CDR3 reads CASLVGLAGRDGELFF. CDR3 DNA sequence: TGTGCCAGCCTCGTGGGACTAGCGGGACGGGACGGGGAGCTGTTTTTT.

The rearrangement links TRBV7-9 to TRBJ2-3; D is unclear. Germline V lookup: CDR1 SEHNR, CDR2 FQNEAQ (reference sequence). There are 14 residues in the CDR3. V lost 5 bases and J lost 0, with 9 bases in between. The CDR3 DNA is TGTGCCAGCAGCGGTACGTTTAGCACAGATACGCAGTATTTT. Its protein is CASSGTFSTDTQYF.

The chain employs TRBV18 and TRBJ2-7, with 7 bases fitting TRBD1. The ends lost 3 bases at V and 3 bases at J; junction bases unmatched: 2. The CDR3 length is 13 residues. Germline loops: CDR1 KGHSH, CDR2 LQKENI. The CDR3 loop is CASSPGDSYEQYV. DNA for the CDR3: TGTGCCAGCTCACCGGGGGACAGCTACGAGCAGTACGTC.

The chain is built from TRBV6-1 and TRBJ2-2; no firm D call. The CDR3 contains 14 residues. Trimming took off 5 bases at V and 3 bases at J, with 10 bases between the two ends. Germline assignment: CDR1 MNHNS and CDR2 SASEGT. The CDR3 loop reads CASSLGIDTGELFF. Here the CDR3 DNA reads TGTGCCAGCAGTCTGGGGATTGACACCGGGGAGCTGTTTTTT.

This clone came up a few times. The rearrangement links TRBV5-4 to TRBJ2-1; D gene unclear. CDR1 and CDR2 (germline): SGHNT, YYREEE (reference sequence). The CDR3 consists of 11 residues. Trimming took off 4 bases at V and 10 bases at J, with 9 bases between the two ends. The CDR3 DNA reads as TGTGCCAGCAGCCCCCATGGGGAGCAGTTCTTC. This gives the protein CASSPHGEQFF.

The gene calls are TRBV5-5 and TRBJ1-6; TRBD1 agrees at 12 bases. V shed 3 bases and J 2 bases; nucleotides not matched to a gene: 9. CDR1 is SGHKS, CDR2 YYEKEE, per germline (reference sequence). The CDR3 totals 19 residues. CDR3 DNA sequence: TGTGCCAGCAGCTATTCCGGGACAGGGGGCAGCGCCTATAATTCACCCCTCCACTTT. Translating it yields CASSYSGTGGSAYNSPLHF.

The J gene is TRBJ1-2, the V gene TRBV2, with 10 bases that match TRBD1. CDR3 length: 14 amino acids. With V trimmed by 5 bases and J by 4 bases, 4 bases remained unmatched. Germline lookup yields CDR1 SNHLY and CDR2 FYNNEI. CDR3 in amino acids: CASSRTGGGYGYTF. CDR3 DNA: TGTGCCAGCAGTAGGACAGGGGGGGGCTATGGCTACACCTTC.

The rearrangement links TRBV5-4 to TRBJ2-7; 13 bases align to TRBD2. V dropped 3 bases and J dropped 2; count of bases not matched to a gene: 5. This CDR3 is built from 16 residues. Germline CDR1 reads SGHNT; CDR2 reads YYREEE (reference sequence). CDR3 coding DNA: TGTGCCAGCAGCTCCGGCGGACTAGCGGGAGCCTACGAGCAGTACTTC. Amino acids: CASSSGGLAGAYEQYF. Using reference TRBV5-4 and TRBJ2-7 for the parts outside the CDR3, the full variable domain is ETGVTQSPTHLIKTRGQQVTLRCSSQSGHNTVSWYQQALGQGPQFIFQYYREEENGRGNFPPRFSGLQFPNYSSELNVNALELDDSALYLCASSSGGLAGAYEQYFGPGTRLTVT.

V gene TRBV30 combines with J gene TRBJ2-3; no clear D gene. The CDR3 runs 11 residues. Germline loops: CDR1 GTSNPN, CDR2 SVGIG (reference sequence). V lost 3 bases and J lost 2, with 3 bases in between. CDR3 DNA sequence: TGTGCCTGGAGCCTCACAGATACGCAGTATTTT. Translating gives CAWSLTDTQYF.

The V gene is TRBV29-1, the J gene TRBJ2-3, with D perhaps TRBD2 (6 bases). The V and J ends lost 5 bases and 4 bases respectively, with 13 bases between them. CDR3 size: 13 residues. CDR1 is SQVTM, CDR2 ANQGSEA, per germline. In DNA, the CDR3 is TGCAGCGTTAAACCGGGGGAAGCAGATACGCAGTATTTT. Translated, it gives CSVKPGEADTQYF.

The chain links TRBV6-1 to TRBJ1-4; D possibly corresponds to TRBD1 (5 bases). Trimming shortened V by 6 bases and J by 8 bases, and 16 bases separated the two germline ends. CDR3 length: 14 residues. Germline lookup yields CDR1 MNHNS and CDR2 SASEGT. Here the CDR3 reads CASRSGTGGEKLFF. The DNA of the CDR3 is TGTGCCAGCAGATCCGGGACTGGAGGCGAAAAACTGTTTTTT.